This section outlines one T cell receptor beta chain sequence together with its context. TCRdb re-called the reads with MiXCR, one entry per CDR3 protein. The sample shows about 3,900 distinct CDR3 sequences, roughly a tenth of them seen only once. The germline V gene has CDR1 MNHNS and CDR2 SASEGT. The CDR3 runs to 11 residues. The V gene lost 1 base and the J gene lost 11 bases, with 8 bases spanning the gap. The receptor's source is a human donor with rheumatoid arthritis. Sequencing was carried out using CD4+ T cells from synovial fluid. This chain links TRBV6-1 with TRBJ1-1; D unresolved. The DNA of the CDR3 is TGTGCCAGCAGTGAAGGCCTGATTGCTTTCTTT. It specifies CASSEGLIAFF.